This paragraph reports one TCR beta chain. This sample stems from a study of shared T cell receptors in the human thymus. TCRdb's table, derived via immunoSEQ multiplex PCR, lists solely in-frame clones and lacks some. The repertoire has about 380,000 clones, just under 95% of them found once; the top ten carry approximately 0.02%. The sequenced material came from thymocytes. The TCR comes from a human donor.

CDR3 DNA: TGTGCCAGCAGAAACCTGGGACTAGAAAACAATGAGCAGTTCTTC. This codes for CASRNLGLENNEQFF. The rearrangement joins TRBV5-4 to TRBJ2-1; 8 nucleotides agree with TRBD2. CDR3 size: 15 residues. V shed 5 bases, J shed 5 bases, and the junction held 9 bases outside the gene matches. Looked up from germline, CDR1 is SGHNT and CDR2 is YYREEE (reference sequence).